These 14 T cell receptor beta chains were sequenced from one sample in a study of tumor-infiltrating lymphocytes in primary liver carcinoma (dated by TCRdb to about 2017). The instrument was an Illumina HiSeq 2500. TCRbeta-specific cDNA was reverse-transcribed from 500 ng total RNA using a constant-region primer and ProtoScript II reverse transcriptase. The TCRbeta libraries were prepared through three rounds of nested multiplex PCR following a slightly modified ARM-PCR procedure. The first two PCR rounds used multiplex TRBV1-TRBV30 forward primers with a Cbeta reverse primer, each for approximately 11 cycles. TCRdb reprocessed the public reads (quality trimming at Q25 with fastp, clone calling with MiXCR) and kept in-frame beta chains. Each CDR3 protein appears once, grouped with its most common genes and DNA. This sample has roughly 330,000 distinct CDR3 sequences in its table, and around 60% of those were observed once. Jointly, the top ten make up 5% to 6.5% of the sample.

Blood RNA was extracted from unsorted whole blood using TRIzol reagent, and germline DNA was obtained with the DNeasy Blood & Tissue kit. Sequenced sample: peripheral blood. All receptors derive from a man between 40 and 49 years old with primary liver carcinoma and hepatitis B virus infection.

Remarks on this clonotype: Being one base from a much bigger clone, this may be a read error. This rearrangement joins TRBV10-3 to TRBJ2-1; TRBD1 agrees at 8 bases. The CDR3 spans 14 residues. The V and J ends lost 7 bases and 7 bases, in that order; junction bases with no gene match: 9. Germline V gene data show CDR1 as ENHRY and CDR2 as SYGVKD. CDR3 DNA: TGTGCCATCATGACGGGACAGGAAGGGAATGAGCAGTTCTTC. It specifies CAIMTGQEGNEQFF.

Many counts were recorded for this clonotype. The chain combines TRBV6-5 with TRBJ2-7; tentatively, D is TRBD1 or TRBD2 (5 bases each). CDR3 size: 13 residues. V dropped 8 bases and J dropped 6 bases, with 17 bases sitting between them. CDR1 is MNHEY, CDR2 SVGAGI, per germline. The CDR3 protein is CASHGAPRGEQYF. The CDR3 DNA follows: TGTGCCAGCCATGGGGCTCCCCGGGGCGAGCAGTACTTC.

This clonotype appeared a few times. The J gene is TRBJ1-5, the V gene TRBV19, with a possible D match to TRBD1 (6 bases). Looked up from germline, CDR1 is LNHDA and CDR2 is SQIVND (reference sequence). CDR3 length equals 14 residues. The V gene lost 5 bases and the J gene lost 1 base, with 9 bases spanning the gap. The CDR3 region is CASSSQGSNQPQHF. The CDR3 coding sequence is TGTGCCAGTAGTTCACAGGGCAGCAATCAGCCCCAGCATTTT.

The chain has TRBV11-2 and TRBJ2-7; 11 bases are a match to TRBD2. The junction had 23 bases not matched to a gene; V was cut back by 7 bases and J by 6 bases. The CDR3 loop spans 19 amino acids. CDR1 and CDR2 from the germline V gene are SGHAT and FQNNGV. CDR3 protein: CASTGRSLAGGEGKGEQYF. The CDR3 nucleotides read TGTGCCAGCACAGGGAGGAGTCTAGCGGGAGGAGAAGGGAAAGGCGAGCAGTACTTC.

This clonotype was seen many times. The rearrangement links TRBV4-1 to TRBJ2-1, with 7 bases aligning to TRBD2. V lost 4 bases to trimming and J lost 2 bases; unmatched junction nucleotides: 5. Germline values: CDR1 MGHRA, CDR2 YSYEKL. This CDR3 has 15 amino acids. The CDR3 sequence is CASSPLAATYNEQFF. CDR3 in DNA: TGCGCCAGCAGCCCTCTAGCGGCAACCTACAATGAGCAGTTCTTC.

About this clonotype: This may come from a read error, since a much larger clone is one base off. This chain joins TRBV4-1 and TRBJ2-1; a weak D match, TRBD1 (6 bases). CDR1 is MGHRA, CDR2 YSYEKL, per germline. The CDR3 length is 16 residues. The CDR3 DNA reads TGCACCAGCAGCCAGGCTTGGACAGTTTCCTACAATGAGCAGTTCTTC. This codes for CTSSQAWTVSYNEQFF.

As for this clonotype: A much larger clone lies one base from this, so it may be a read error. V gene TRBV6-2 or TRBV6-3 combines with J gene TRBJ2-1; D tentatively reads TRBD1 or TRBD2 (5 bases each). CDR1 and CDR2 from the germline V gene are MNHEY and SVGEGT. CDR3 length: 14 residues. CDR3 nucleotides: TGTGCCTGCAGTCCTACGGGGCTCCCCCATGAGCAGTTCTTC. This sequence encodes CACSPTGLPHEQFF.

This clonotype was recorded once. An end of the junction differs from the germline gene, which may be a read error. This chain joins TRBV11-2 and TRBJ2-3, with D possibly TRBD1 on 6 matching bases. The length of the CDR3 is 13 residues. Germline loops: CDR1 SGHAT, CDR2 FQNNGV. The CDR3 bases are TGTGCCAGCAGCCCTGGGGGCTTCATAACGCATTATTTT. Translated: CASSPGGFITHYF.

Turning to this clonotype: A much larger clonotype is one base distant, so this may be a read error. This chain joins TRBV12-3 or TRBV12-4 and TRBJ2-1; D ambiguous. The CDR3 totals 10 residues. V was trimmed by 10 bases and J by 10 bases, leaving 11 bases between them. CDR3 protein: CAISTLEQFF. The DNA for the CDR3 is TGTGCCATCAGCACCTTAGAGCAGTTCTTC.

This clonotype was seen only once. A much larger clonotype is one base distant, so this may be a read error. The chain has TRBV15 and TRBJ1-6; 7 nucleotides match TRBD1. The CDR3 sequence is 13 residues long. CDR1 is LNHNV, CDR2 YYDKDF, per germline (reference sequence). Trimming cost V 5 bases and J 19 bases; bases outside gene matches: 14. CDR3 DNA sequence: TGTGCCACCAGCGGAAACCGGGACAGCCTACAACACTTT. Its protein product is CATSGNRDSLQHF.

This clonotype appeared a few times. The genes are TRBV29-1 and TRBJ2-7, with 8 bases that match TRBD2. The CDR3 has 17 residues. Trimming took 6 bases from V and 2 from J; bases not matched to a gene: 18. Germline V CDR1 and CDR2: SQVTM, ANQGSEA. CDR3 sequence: CSVLRAGGKTVTYEQYF. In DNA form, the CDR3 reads TGCAGCGTCCTAAGGGCGGGGGGCAAGACGGTAACCTACGAGCAGTACTTC.

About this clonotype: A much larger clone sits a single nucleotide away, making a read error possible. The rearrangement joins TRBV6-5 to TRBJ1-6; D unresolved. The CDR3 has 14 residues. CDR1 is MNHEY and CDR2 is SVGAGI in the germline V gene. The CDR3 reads CASSYMGQDSLLHF. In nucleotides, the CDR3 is TGTGCCAGCAGTTACATGGGTCAGGATTCACTCCTCCACTTT.

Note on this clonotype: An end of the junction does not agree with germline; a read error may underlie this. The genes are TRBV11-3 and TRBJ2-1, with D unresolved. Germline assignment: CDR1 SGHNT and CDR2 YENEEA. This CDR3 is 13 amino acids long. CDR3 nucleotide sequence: TGTGCCAGCAGCTTAGATAGGGCGGCGGAGCAGATCTTC. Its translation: CASSLDRAAEQIF. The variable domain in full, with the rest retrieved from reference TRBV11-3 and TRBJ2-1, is EAGVVQSPRYKIIEKKQPVAFWCNPISGHNTLYWYLQNLGQGPELLIRYENEEAVDDSQLPKDRFSAERLKGVDSTLKIQPAELGDSAVYLCASSLDRAAEQIFGPGTRLTVL.

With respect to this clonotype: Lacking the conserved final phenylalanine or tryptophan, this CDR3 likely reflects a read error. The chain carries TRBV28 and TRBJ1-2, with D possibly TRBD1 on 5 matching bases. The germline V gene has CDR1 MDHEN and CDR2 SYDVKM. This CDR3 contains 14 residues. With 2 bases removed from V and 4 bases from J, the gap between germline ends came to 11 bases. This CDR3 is CASSLGAGRYGYTL. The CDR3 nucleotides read TGTGCCAGCAGTTTAGGAGCAGGGCGCTATGGCTACACCTTA.